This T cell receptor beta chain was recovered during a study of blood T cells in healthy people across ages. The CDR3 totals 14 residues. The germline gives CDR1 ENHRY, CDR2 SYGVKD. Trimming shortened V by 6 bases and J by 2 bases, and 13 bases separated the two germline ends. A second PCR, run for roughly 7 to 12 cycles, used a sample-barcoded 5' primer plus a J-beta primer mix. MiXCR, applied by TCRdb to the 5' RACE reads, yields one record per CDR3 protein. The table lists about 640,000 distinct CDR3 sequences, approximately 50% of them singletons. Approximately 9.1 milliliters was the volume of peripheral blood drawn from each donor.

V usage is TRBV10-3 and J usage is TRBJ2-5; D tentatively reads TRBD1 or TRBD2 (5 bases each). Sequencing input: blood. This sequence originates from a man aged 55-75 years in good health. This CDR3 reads CAIRAGSQQETQYF. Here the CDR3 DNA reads TGTGCCATCAGGGCAGGGAGTCAGCAAGAGACCCAGTACTTC.